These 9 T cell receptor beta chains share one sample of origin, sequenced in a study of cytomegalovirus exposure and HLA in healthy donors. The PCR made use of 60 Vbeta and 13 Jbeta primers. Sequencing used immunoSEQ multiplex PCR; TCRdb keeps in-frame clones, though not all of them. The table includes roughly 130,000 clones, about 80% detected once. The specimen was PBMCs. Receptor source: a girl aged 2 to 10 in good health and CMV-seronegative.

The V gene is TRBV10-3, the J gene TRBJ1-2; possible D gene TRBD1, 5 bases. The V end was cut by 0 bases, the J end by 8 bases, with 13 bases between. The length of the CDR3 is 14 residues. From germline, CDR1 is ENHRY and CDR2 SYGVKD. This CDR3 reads CAISESFRAVGYTF. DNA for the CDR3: TGTGCCATCAGTGAGTCGTTCAGGGCCGTGGGCTACACCTTC.

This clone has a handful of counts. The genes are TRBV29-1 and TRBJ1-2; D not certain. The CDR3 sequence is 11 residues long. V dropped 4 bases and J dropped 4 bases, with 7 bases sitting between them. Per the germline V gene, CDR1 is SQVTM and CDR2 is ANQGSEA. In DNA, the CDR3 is TGCAGCGTTGTCGTCTTCTATGGCTACACCTTC. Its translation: CSVVVFYGYTF.

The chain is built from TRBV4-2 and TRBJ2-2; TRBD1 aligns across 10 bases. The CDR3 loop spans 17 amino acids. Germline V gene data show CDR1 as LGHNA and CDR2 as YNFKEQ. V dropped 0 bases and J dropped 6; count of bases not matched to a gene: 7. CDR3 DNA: TGTGCCAGCAGCCAAGATCGGGGGACAGGGGTTTCCGGGGAGCTGTTTTTT. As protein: CASSQDRGTGVSGELFF.

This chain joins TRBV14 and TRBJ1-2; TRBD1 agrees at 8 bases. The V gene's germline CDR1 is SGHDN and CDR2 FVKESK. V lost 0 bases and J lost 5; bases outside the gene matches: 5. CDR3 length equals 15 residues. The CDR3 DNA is TGTGCCAGCAGCCAAGAGCAGGGGGCATGGTATGGCTACACCTTC. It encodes CASSQEQGAWYGYTF.

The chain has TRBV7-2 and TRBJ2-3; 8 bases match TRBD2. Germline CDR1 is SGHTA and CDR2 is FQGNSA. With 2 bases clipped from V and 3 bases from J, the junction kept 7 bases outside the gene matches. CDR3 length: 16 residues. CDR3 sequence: CASSLLSGGATDTQYF. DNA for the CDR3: TGTGCCAGCAGCTTACTTTCGGGGGGGGCGACAGATACGCAGTATTTT.

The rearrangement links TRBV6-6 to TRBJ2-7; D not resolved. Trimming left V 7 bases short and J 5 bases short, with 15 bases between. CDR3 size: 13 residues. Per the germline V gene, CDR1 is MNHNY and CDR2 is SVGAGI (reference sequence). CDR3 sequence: CASTPIGVNEQYF. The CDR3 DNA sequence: TGTGCCAGCACCCCGATAGGAGTCAACGAGCAGTACTTC.

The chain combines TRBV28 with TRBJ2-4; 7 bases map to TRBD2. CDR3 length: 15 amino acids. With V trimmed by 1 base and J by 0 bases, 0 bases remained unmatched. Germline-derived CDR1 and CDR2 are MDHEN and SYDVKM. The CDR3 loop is CASSLLAGAKNIQYF. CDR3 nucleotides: TGTGCCAGCAGTTTATTAGCGGGAGCCAAAAACATTCAGTACTTC. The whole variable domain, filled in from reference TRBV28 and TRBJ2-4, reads DVKVTQSSRYLVKRTGEKVFLECVQDMDHENMFWYRQDPGLGLRLIYFSYDVKMKEKGDIPEGYSVSREKKERFSLILESASTNQTSMYLCASSLLAGAKNIQYFGAGTRLSVL.

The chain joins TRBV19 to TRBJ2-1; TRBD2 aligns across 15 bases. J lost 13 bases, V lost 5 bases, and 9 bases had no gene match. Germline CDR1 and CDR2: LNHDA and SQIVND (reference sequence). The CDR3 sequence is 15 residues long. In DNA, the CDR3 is TGTGCCAGTAGTGCCGGACTAGCGGGAGGGCCAACTCAGTTCTTC. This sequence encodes CASSAGLAGGPTQFF.

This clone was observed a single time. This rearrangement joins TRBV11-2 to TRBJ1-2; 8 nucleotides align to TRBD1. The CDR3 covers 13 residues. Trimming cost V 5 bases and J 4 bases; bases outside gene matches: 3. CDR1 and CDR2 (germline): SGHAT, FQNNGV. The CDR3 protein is CASSTDRAYGYTF. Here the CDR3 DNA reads TGTGCCAGCAGCACGGACAGGGCCTATGGCTACACCTTC. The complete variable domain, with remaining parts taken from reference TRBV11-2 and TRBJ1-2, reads EAGVAQSPRYKIIEKRQSVAFWCNPISGHATLYWYQQILGQGPKLLIQFQNNGVVDDSQLPKDRFSAERLKGVDSTLKIQPAKLEDSAVYLCASSTDRAYGYTFGSGTRLTVV.